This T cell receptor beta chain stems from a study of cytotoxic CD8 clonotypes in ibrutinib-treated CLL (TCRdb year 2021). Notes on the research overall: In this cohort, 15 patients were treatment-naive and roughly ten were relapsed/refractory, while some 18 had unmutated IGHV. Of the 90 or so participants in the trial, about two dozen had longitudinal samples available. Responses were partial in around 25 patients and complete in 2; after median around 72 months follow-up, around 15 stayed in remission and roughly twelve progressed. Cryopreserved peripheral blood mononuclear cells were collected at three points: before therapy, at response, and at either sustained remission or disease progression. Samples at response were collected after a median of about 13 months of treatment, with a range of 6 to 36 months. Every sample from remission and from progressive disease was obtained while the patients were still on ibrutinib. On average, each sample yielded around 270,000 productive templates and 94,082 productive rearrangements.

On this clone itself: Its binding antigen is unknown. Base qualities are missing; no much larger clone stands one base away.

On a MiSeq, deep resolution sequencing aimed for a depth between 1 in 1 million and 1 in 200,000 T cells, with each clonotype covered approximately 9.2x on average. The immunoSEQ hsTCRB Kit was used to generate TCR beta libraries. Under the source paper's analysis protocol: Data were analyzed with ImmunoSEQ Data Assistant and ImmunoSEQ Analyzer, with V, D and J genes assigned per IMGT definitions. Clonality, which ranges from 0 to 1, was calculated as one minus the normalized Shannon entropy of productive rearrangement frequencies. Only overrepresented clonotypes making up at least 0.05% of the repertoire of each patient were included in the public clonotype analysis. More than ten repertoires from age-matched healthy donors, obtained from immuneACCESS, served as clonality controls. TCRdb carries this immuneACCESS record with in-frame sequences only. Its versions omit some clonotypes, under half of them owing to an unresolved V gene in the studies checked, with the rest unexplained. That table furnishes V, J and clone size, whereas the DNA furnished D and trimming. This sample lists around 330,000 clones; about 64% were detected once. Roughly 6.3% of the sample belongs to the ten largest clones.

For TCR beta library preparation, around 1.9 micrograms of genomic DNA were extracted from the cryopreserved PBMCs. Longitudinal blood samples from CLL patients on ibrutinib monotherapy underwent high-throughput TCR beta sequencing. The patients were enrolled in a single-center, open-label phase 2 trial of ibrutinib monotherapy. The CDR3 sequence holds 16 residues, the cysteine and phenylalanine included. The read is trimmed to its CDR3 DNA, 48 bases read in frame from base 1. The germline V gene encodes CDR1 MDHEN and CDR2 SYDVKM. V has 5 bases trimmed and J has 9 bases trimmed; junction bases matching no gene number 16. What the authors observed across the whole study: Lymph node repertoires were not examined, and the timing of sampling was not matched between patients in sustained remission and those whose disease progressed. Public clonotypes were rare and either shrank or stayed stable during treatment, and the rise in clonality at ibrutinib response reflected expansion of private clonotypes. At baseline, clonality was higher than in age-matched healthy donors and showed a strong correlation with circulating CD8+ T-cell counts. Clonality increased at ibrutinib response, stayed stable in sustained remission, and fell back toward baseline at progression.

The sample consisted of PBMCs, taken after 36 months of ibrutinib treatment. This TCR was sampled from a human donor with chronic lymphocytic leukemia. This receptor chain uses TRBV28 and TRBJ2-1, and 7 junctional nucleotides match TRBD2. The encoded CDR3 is CASSHPGGGGPVEQFF. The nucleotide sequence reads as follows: TGTGCCAGCAGTCACCCAGGTGGGGGAGGGCCAGTTGAGCAGTTCTTC.